The source of this T cell receptor beta chain is a study of CD8 T cells in ankylosing spondylitis. This clonotype was found many times. Its matching antigen is unknown. In TCRdb, the 5' RACE reads were re-called with MiXCR into one record per CDR3 protein. This table has about 90,000 distinct CDR3 sequences, around 8.3% appearing once. Overall study results and limits: The study identified a TCR beta motif of 7 or 8 highly homologous variants that appeared characteristic of ankylosing spondylitis blood.

Sample: blood, either unsorted or a sorted T cell fraction (not recorded which). The origin of this receptor is a male donor with ankylosing spondylitis.

The DNA for the CDR3 is TGTGCCAGCAGCAGACAGGTCTGGGGGGAAGCTTTCTTT. Its protein is CASSRQVWGEAFF. The chain couples TRBV4-2 to TRBJ1-1, with D possibly being TRBD1 (6 bases). With 5 bases removed from V and 8 bases from J, the gap between germline ends came to 15 bases. In germline, CDR1 is LGHNA, CDR2 YNFKEQ. The CDR3 is 13 residues long.